This T cell receptor beta chain was sequenced during a study of T cell responses to AZD1222 COVID-19 vaccine. The table came from immunoSEQ multiplex PCR; TCRdb's copy has only in-frame clones and leaves some out. The data show more than 150,000 clones, with approximately 90% seen just once and roughly 26% held by the top ten. General study points: Most donors were white British, females outnumbered males, and clonal diversity was possibly underestimated.

On this clone: The antigen is unknown.

This clonotype was sampled from an adult who received the AZD1222 COVID-19 vaccine. Sample: peripheral blood, taken 28 days after the second AZD1222 dose.

CDR3 nucleotides: TGTGCCACCCGGAGGAGCCCTTTTGGCTACACCTTC. Protein sequence: CATRRSPFGYTF. This chain links TRBV6-5 with TRBJ1-2, with D uncertain. Germline CDR1 is MNHEY and CDR2 is SVGAGI. The V end was cut by 10 bases, the J end by 7 bases, with 16 bases between. This CDR3 comprises 12 residues.